Listed below are T cell receptor beta chains from one sample, sequenced in a study of identifying expanded T cells in peripheral blood. Libraries were prepared by immunoSEQ multiplex PCR; TCRdb keeps only in-frame clonotypes and omits some of them. The data show over 75,000 clones, around 89% seen once. Sequencing was performed on blood. These receptor sequences come from a person aged 18 to 75 in good health. Each CDR3 is given with its conserved first and last residue. D genes are given only for firm matches. Expanded clones get a size class; other rows say once, few or many, or leave the size out.

few	.	TRBV30	TRBJ1-1	TGTGCCTGGAGTGAGCGACAGCCGAACACTGAAGCTTTCTTT	CAWSERQPNTEAFF
.	.	TRBV6-6	TRBJ1-2	TGTGCCAGCAGTTACTCCGGGACACGATCTAACTATGGCTACACCTTC	CASSYSGTRSNYGYTF
.	.	TRBV9	TRBJ2-2	TGTGCCAGCAGCGTAGAAGTAGTAGGCACCGGGGAGCTGTTTTTT	CASSVEVVGTGELFF
.	TRBD2	TRBV7-2	TRBJ2-3	TGTGCCAGCAGCTTAGCGCGACTAGCGGTCAACACAGATACGCAGTATTTT	CASSLARLAVNTDTQYF
.	.	TRBV28	TRBJ1-1	TGTGCCAGCAGTCGGGCGGACACCCAGAACACTGAAGCTTTCTTT	CASSRADTQNTEAFF
.	.	TRBV4-2	TRBJ2-2	TGTGCCAGCAGCCAAGAGGCAGGGGCGACCGGGGAGCTGTTTTTT	CASSQEAGATGELFF
.	.	TRBV15	TRBJ2-3	TGTGCCACCAGCAGGACAGTTTTTAACACAGATACGCAGTATTTT	CATSRTVFNTDTQYF
.	.	TRBV27	TRBJ2-7	TGTGCCAGCAGTCAAGGGTTCGAGCAGTACTTC	CASSQGFEQYF
few	.	TRBV10-3	TRBJ1-2	TGTGCCATCTCGACGGCCATAAAGACTCCTGGGGACGGCTACACCTTC	CAISTAIKTPGDGYTF
.	.	TRBV9	TRBJ2-7	TGTGCCAGCAGCGCGGGCCCGGACGTAACCTACGAGCAGTACTTC	CASSAGPDVTYEQYF
.	TRBD1	TRBV5-1	TRBJ2-7	TGCGCCAGCAGGAAGGACAGGGGACAGCCTACCTACGAGCAGTACTTC	CASRKDRGQPTYEQYF
.	.	TRBV5-1	TRBJ1-2	TGCGCCAGCAGCCCGGGTGGAGGCTACACCTTC	CASSPGGGYTF
once	.	TRBV7-9	TRBJ2-3	TGTGCCAGCAGGGACGGGGCTGGGGGCACAGATACGCAGTATTTT	CASRDGAGGTDTQYF
.	.	TRBV19	TRBJ1-5	TGTGCCAGTAGTACCTCCACAGGGTACAATCAGCCCCAGCATTTT	CASSTSTGYNQPQHF
.	TRBD2	TRBV5-4	TRBJ2-5	TGTGCCAGCAGCTACGGGACTAGCGATTTAGAGACCCAGTACTTC	CASSYGTSDLETQYF
.	TRBD2	TRBV7-9	TRBJ2-3	TGTGCCAGCAGCCGGGGACTAGTGGCCACAGATACGCAGTATTTT	CASSRGLVATDTQYF
.	.	TRBV7-8	TRBJ1-4	TGTGCCAGCAGCTTATTGGGACACTTCAATGAAAAACTGTTTTTT	CASSLLGHFNEKLFF
.	.	TRBV19	TRBJ2-1	TGTGCCAGTAGCCTGATCGGGACTCTAAAGAATGAGCAGTTCTTC	CASSLIGTLKNEQFF
.	TRBD1	TRBV4-2	TRBJ1-2	TGTGCCAGCAGCCGGACTTTGACAGGGGTCTATGGCTACACCTTC	CASSRTLTGVYGYTF
.	TRBD2	TRBV28	TRBJ2-2	TGTGCCAGCAGCTATTGGGGAGGACTAGCGGGAGCTTCCAGGGAGCTGTTTTTT	CASSYWGGLAGASRELFF
once	.	TRBV5-4	TRBJ2-1	TGTGCCAGCAGCTTGGTCCTTCGAACCTACAATGAGCAGTTCTTC	CASSLVLRTYNEQFF
.	.	TRBV7-9	TRBJ2-2	TGTGCCAGCAGCTTAGAGGGGGCGAACACCGGGGAGCTGTTTTTT	CASSLEGANTGELFF